The sequence of this T cell receptor (beta chain) was determined in a study of CD8 T cells in ankylosing spondylitis. TCRdb itself ran the 5' RACE reads through MiXCR, one entry per CDR3 protein. The profile shows approximately 300,000 distinct CDR3 sequences, roughly 8% of them singletons. This clonotype occurred many times. What it recognizes is unknown. Study-wide findings and caveats: The study identified a TCR beta motif of 7 or 8 highly homologous variants that appeared characteristic of ankylosing spondylitis blood.

The source of this sequence is a male donor with ankylosing spondylitis. Sequenced input: blood, either unsorted or a sorted T cell fraction (not recorded which).

CDR3 protein: CASSPTSGANTGELFF. The CDR3 DNA reads TGTGCCAGCAGCCCCACTAGCGGAGCTAACACCGGGGAGCTGTTTTTT. The chain employs TRBV7-9 and TRBJ2-2, with 8 bases lining up with TRBD2. The CDR3 runs 16 residues. J was trimmed by 2 bases and V by 5 bases; bases with no gene match: 7. Germline loops: CDR1 SEHNR, CDR2 FQNEAQ (reference sequence).